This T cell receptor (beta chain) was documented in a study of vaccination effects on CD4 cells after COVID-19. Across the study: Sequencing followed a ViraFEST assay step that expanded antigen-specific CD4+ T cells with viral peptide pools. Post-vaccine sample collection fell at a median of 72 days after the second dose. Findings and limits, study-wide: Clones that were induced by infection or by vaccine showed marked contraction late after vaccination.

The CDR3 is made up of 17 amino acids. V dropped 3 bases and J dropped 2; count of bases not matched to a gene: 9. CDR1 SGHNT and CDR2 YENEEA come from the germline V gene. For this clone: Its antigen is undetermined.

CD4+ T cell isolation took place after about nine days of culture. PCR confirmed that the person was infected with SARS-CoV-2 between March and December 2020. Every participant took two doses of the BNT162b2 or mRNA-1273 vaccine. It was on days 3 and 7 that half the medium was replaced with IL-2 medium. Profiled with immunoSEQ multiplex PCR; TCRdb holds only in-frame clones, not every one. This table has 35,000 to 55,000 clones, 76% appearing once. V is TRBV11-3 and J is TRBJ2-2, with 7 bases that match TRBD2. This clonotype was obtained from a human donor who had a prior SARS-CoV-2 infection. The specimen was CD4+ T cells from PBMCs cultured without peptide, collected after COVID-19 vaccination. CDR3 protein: CASSFFTSAENTGELFF. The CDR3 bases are TGTGCCAGCAGCTTTTTTACTAGCGCAGAAAACACCGGGGAGCTGTTTTTT.